This TCR beta chain was documented in a study of blood T cell repertoires in COVID-19. Study context: Acute-phase and convalescent COVID-19 samples originated in the United States, Italy and Spain. The analysed material was cDNA or gDNA that came from T cells, B-cell-depleted T cells, or PBMCs.

Study processing details: Scientists estimated how many nucleated cells there were by amplifying reference gene primers. Only in-frame clones appear in the TCRdb table, and some are missing; sequencing was by immunoSEQ multiplex PCR. V, J and clone size derive from that table, while D and trimming were established from the DNA sequence. The repertoire has tens of thousands of clones, under 90% of them found once; the top ten carry roughly 2.7%. CDR3 length: 11 residues. Looked up from germline, CDR1 is KGHDR and CDR2 is SFDVKD. Trimming at V came to 6 bases and at J to 8 bases, leaving 2 bases not matched to a gene.

The sequenced sample was peripheral blood. The receptor comes from a middle-aged man with acute or convalescent COVID-19. This chain uses TRBV24-1 with TRBJ1-2; TRBD1 matches 7 bases. CDR3 in DNA: TGTGCCACCAGTAACAGGGGCGGCTACACCTTC. Residues: CATSNRGGYTF.